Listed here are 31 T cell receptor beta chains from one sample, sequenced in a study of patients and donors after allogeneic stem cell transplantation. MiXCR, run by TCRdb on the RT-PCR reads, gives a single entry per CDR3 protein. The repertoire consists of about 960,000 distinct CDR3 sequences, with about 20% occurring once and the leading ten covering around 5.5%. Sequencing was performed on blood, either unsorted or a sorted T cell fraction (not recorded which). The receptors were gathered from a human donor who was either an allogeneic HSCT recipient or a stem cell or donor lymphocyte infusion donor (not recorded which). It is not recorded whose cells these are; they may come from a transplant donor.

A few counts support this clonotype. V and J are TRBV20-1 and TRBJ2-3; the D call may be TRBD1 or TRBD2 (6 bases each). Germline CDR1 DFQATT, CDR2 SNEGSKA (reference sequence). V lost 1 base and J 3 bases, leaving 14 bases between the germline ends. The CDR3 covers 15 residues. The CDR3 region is CSARGLGGSTDTQYF. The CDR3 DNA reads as TGCAGTGCTAGAGGGTTAGGGGGGAGTACAGATACGCAGTATTTT.

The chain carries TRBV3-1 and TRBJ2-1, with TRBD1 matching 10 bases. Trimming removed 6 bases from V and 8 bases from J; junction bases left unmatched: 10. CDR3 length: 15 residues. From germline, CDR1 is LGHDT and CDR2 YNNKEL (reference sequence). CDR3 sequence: CASSLQTGGLDEQFF. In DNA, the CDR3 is TGTGCCAGCAGTCTTCAGACAGGGGGCTTAGATGAGCAGTTCTTC.

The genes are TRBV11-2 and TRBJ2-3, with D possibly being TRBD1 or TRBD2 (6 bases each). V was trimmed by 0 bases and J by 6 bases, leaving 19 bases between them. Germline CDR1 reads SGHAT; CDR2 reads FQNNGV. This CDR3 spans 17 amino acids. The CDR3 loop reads CASSLDLPRGAGDTQYF. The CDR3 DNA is TGTGCCAGCAGCTTAGATCTTCCTAGGGGGGCCGGGGATACGCAGTATTTT.

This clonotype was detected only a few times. CDR3 amino acids: CSARDDKAGFAEAFF. CDR3 nucleotide sequence: TGCAGTGCTAGAGATGATAAGGCAGGGTTCGCTGAAGCTTTCTTT. The V call is TRBV20-1, the J call TRBJ1-1, with a tentative D call TRBD1 (5 bases). Trimming removed 0 bases from V and 6 bases from J, with 17 bases in between. This CDR3 comprises 15 residues. Germline lookup yields CDR1 DFQATT and CDR2 SNEGSKA (reference sequence).

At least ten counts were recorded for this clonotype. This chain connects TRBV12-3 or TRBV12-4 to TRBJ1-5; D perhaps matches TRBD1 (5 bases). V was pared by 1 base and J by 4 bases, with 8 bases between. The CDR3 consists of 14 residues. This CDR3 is CASSLGNRNQPQHF. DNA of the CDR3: TGTGCCAGCAGTTTAGGGAACAGGAATCAGCCCCAGCATTTT.

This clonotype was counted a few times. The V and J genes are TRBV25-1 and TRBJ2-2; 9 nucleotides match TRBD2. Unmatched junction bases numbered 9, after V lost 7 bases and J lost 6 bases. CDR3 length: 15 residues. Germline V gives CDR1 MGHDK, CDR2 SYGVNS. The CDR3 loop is CASNTRGGLSGELFF. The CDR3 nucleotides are TGTGCCAGCAATACGCGGGGGGGACTGTCCGGGGAGCTGTTTTTT.

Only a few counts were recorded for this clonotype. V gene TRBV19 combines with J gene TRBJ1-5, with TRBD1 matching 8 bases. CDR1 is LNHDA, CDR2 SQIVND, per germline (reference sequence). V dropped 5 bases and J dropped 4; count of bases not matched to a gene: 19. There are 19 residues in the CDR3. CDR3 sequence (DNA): TGTGCCAGTAGTTCGGCTGGACAGGGCGTCGGCTTTTGGAATCAGCCCCAGCATTTT. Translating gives CASSSAGQGVGFWNQPQHF.

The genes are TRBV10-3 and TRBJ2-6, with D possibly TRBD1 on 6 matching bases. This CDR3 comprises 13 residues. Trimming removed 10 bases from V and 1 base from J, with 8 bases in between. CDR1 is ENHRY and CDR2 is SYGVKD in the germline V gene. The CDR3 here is CASQGSGANVLTF. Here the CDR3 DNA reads TGTGCCAGCCAGGGGTCTGGGGCCAACGTCCTGACTTTC.

Here the CDR3 DNA reads TGTGCCAGCAGCCTGACAGGGGGACCTAATCTGGCCTCCTACGAGCAGTACTTC. Protein product: CASSLTGGPNLASYEQYF. The chain is built from TRBV11-1 and TRBJ2-7; 9 nucleotides agree with TRBD1. This CDR3 comprises 18 residues. V trimming: 5 bases; J trimming: 0 bases; junction bases outside the gene matches: 14. CDR1 SGHAT and CDR2 FQDESV come from the germline V gene (reference sequence).

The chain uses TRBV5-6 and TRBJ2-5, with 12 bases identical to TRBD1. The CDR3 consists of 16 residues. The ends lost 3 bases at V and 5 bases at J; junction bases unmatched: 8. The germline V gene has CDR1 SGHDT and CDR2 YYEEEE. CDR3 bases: TGTGCCAGCAGCTCCGGGACAGGGGGCCTATATGAGACCCAGTACTTC. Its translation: CASSSGTGGLYETQYF.

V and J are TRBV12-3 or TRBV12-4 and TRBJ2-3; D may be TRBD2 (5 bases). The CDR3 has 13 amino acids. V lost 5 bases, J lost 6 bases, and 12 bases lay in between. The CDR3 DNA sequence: TGTGCCAGCAGTCGGACTTACGTGGATACGCAGTATTTT. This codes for CASSRTYVDTQYF.

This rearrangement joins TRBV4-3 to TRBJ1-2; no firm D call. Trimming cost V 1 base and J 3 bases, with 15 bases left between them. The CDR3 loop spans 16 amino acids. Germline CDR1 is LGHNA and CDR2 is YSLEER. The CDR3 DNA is TGCGCCAGCAGCCAAGGATTGCCGTTGGCGGACTATGGCTACACCTTC. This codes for CASSQGLPLADYGYTF.

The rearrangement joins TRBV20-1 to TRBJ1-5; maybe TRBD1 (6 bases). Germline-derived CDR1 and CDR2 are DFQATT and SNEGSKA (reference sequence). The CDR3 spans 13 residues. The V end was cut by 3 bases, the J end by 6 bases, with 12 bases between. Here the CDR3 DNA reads TGCAGTGCTAGGAAGGGGGAGGGTCAGCCCCAGCATTTT. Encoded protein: CSARKGEGQPQHF.

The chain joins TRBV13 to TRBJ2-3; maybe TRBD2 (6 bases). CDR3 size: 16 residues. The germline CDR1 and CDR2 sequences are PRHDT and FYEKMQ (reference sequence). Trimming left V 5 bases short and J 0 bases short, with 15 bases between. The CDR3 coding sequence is TGTGCCAGCAGCCTCGGGACTCGGCTGAGCACAGATACGCAGTATTTT. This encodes CASSLGTRLSTDTQYF. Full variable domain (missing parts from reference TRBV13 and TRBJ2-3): AAGVIQSPRHLIKEKRETATLKCYPIPRHDTVYWYQQGPGQDPQFLISFYEKMQSDKGSIPDRFSAQQFSDYHSELNMSSLELGDSALYFCASSLGTRLSTDTQYFGPGTRLTVL.

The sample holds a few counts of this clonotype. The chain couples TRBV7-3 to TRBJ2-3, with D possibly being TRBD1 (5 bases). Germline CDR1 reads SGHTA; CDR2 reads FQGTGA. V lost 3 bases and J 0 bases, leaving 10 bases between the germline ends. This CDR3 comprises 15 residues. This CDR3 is CASSFGASSTDTQYF. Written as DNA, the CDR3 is TGTGCCAGCAGCTTTGGGGCGTCTAGCACAGATACGCAGTATTTT.

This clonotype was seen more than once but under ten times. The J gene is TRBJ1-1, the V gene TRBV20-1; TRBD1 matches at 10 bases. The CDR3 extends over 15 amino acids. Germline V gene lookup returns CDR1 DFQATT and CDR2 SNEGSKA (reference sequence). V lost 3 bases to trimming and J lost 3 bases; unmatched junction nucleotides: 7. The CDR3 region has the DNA TGCAGTGCTAGCAGGACAGGGGGTACGGACACTGAAGCTTTCTTT. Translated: CSASRTGGTDTEAFF.

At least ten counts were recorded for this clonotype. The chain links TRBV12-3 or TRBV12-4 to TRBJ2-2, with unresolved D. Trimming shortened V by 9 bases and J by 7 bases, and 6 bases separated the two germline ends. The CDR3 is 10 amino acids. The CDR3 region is CASGIGELFF. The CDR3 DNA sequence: TGTGCCAGTGGGATCGGGGAGCTGTTTTTT.

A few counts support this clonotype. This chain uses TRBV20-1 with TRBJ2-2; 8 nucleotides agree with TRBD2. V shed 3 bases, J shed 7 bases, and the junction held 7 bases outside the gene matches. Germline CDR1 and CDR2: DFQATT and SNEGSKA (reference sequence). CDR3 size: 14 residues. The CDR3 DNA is TGCAGTGCTAGCCTCCGGGGGGGCCTCGGGGAGCTGTTTTTT. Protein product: CSASLRGGLGELFF.

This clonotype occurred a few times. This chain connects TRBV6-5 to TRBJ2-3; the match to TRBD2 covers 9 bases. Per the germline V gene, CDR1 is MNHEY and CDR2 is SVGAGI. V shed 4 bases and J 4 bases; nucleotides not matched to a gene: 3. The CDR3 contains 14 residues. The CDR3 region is CASSSGTSPDTQYF. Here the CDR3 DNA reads TGTGCCAGCAGTTCCGGGACTAGCCCAGATACGCAGTATTTT.

Here the CDR3 reads CASSQPRGPRGTEAFF. DNA of the CDR3: TGTGCCAGCTCCCAACCTCGGGGCCCCCGGGGCACTGAAGCTTTCTTT. The chain employs TRBV11-2 and TRBJ1-1, with D possibly TRBD1 on 5 matching bases. V was shortened by 8 bases and J by 4 bases, with 23 bases between the two germline ends. Germline V gene lookup returns CDR1 SGHAT and CDR2 FQNNGV. This CDR3 comprises 16 residues.

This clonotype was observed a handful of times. CDR3: CASSLSSARRYGYTF. The DNA for the CDR3 is TGTGCCAGCAGCTTATCCTCGGCCAGGCGTTATGGCTACACCTTC. The chain links TRBV7-9 to TRBJ1-2; D gene uncertain. The germline V gene has CDR1 SEHNR and CDR2 FQNEAQ (reference sequence). Trimming took 2 bases from V and 5 from J, leaving 15 bases between them. The CDR3 runs to 15 residues. Drawing the rest from reference TRBV7-9 and TRBJ1-2, the complete variable domain is DTGVSQNPRHKITKRGQNVTFRCDPISEHNRLYWYRQTLGQGPEFLTYFQNEAQLEKSRLLSDRFSAERPKGSFSTLEIQRTEQGDSAMYLCASSLSSARRYGYTFGSGTRLTVV.

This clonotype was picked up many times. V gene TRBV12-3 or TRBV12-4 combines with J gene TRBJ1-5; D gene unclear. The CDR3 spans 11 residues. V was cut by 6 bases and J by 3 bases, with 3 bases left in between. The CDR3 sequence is CASSFNQPQHF. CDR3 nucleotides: TGTGCCAGCAGCTTCAATCAGCCCCAGCATTTT.

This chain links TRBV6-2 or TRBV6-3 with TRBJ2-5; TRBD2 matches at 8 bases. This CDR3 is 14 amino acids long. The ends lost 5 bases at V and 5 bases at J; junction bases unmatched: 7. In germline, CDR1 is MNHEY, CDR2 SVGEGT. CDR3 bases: TGTGCCAGCAGTGGGGAAGCGGGAGCGGAGACCCAGTACTTC. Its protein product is CASSGEAGAETQYF.

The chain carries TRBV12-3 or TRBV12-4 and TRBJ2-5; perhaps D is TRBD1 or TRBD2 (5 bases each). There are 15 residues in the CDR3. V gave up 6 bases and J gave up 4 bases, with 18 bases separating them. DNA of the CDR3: TGTGCCAGCAGCCCCAGGGCGGGTAGTGGAGAGACCCAGTACTTC. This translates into CASSPRAGSGETQYF.

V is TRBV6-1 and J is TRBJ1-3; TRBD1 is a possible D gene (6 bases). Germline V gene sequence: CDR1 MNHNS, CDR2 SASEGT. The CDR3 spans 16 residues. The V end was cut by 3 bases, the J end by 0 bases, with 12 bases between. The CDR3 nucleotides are TGTGCCAGCAGTGAGATCGACAGGCTCTCTGGAAACACCATATATTTT. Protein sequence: CASSEIDRLSGNTIYF.

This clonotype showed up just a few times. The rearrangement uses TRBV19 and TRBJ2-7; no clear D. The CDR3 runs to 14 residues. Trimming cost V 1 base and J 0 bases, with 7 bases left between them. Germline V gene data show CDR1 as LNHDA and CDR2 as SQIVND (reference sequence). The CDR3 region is CASSIGRNSYEQYF. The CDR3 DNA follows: TGTGCCAGTAGTATAGGACGCAACTCCTACGAGCAGTACTTC.

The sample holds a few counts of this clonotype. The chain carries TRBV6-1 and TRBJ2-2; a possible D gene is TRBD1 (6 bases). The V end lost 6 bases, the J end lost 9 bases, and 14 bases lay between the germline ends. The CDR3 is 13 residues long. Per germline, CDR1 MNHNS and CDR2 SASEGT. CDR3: CASSVGTLRELFF. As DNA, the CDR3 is TGTGCCAGCAGCGTAGGGACACTGCGGGAGCTGTTTTTT.

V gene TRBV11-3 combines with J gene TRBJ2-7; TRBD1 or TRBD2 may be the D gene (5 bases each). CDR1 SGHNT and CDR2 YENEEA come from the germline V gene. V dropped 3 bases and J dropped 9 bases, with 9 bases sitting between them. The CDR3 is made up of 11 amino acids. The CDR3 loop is CASSLTAVQYF. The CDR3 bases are TGTGCCAGCAGCTTGACAGCGGTGCAGTACTTC. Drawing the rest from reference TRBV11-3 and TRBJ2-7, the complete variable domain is EAGVVQSPRYKIIEKKQPVAFWCNPISGHNTLYWYLQNLGQGPELLIRYENEEAVDDSQLPKDRFSAERLKGVDSTLKIQPAELGDSAVYLCASSLTAVQYFGPGTRLTVT.

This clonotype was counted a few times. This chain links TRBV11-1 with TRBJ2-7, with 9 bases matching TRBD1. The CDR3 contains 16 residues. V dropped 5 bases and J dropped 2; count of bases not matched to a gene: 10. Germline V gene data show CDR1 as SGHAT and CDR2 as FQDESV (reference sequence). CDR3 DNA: TGTGCCAGCAGCGCCGAGGGACAGGGCTTCACCTACGAGCAGTACTTC. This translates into CASSAEGQGFTYEQYF.

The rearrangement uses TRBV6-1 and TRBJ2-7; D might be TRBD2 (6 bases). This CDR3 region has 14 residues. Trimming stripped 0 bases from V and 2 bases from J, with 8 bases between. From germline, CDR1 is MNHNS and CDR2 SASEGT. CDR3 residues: CASSEAGLPYEQYF. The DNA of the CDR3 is TGTGCCAGCAGTGAAGCTGGACTACCCTACGAGCAGTACTTC.

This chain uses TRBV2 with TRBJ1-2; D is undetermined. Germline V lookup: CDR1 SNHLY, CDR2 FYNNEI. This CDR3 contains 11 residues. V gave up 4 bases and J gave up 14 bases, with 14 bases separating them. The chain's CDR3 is CASSGSELGTF. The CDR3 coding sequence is TGTGCCAGCAGTGGATCCGAGCTGGGGACCTTC.